Following are 19 T cell receptor beta chains from one sample sequenced in a study of blood T cells in healthy people across ages. The use of a sample-barcoded 5' primer and a J-beta primer mix characterized a second PCR of roughly 7 to 11 cycles. TCRdb called the 5' RACE reads again in MiXCR, with one record for every CDR3 protein. The data contain 730,000 or so distinct CDR3 sequences, about 43% of them singletons. Material: blood. Source of these receptors: a man older than 75 in good health.

V usage is TRBV20-1 and J usage is TRBJ1-4; 7 nucleotides line up with TRBD1. V trimming: 0 bases; J trimming: 0 bases; junction bases outside the gene matches: 7. CDR3 length: 17 residues. Germline V gene sequence: CDR1 DFQATT, CDR2 SNEGSKA (reference sequence). CDR3: CSARDLRGVATNEKLFF. CDR3 nucleotide sequence: TGCAGTGCTAGAGATCTCAGGGGGGTTGCAACTAATGAAAAACTGTTTTTT.

The V call is TRBV7-6, the J call TRBJ1-6; TRBD1 aligns across 8 bases. Germline CDR1 and CDR2: SGHVS and FNYEAQ. V shed 5 bases, J shed 15 bases, and the junction held 12 bases outside the gene matches. The CDR3 length is 14 residues. CDR3 sequence: CASSPTRDRSLLHF. The CDR3 DNA follows: TGTGCCAGCAGCCCAACCCGGGACAGGTCTCTCCTCCACTTT.

This rearrangement joins TRBV4-3 to TRBJ2-3; D remains unclear. Trimming removed 1 base at V and 9 bases at J, with 14 bases between. The CDR3 contains 14 residues. Germline V gene lookup returns CDR1 LGHNA and CDR2 YSLEER. The CDR3, as DNA: TGCGCCAGCAGCCAAGCAGATGGAGCGAAAACGCAGTATTTT. Amino acids: CASSQADGAKTQYF.

This clonotype was recorded once. An end of the junction does not agree with germline; a read error may underlie this. V and J are TRBV20-1 and TRBJ2-7, with 14 bases aligning to TRBD2. CDR1 and CDR2 (germline): DFQATT, SNEGSKA (reference sequence). The CDR3 is made up of 18 amino acids. The CDR3 loop is CSAREGGGLAGGSYKQYF. The CDR3 nucleotides read TGCAGTGCTAGAGAGGGTGGAGGACTAGCGGGAGGCTCCTACAAGCAGTACTTC.

In this sample, this clonotype turned up many times. This chain connects TRBV15 to TRBJ2-7; 8 bases line up with TRBD2. The length of the CDR3 is 18 residues. The V and J ends lost 8 bases and 2 bases, in that order; junction bases with no gene match: 20. Germline V gene lookup returns CDR1 LNHNV and CDR2 YYDKDF (reference sequence). This CDR3 reads CATSTGGANGGRPYEQYF. The CDR3 DNA reads as TGTGCCACCTCAACCGGGGGGGCTAACGGGGGGAGACCCTACGAGCAGTACTTC.

The chain has TRBV5-1 and TRBJ2-1; TRBD2 aligns across 12 bases. The V gene end was trimmed by 0 bases and the J gene end by 2 bases; junction bases not matched to a gene: 3. The germline CDR1 and CDR2 sequences are SGHRS and YFSETQ. The CDR3 is 17 amino acids. CDR3: CASSLVSSGGAYNEQFF. In DNA, the CDR3 is TGCGCCAGCAGCTTGGTTTCTAGCGGGGGGGCCTACAATGAGCAGTTCTTC.

The chain has TRBV9 and TRBJ2-7; D is ambiguous. The J call may be faulty, since TRBJ2-5 better matches the DNA end. Germline CDR1 and CDR2: SGDLS and YYNGEE. The CDR3 has 12 amino acids. CDR3 protein: CASSVGAETQYF. CDR3 bases: TGTGCCAGCAGCGTAGGAGCAGAGACCCAGTACTTC.

The rearrangement uses TRBV20-1 and TRBJ2-3, with TRBD2 identical over 10 bases. The CDR3 loop spans 15 amino acids. Germline V gene lookup returns CDR1 DFQATT and CDR2 SNEGSKA (reference sequence). Unmatched junction bases numbered 6, after V lost 5 bases and J lost 1 base. In DNA form, the CDR3 reads TGCAGTGCTGGAAAGCGGGGGGGTCGCACAGATACGCAGTATTTT. Its translation is CSAGKRGGRTDTQYF.

This clonotype was seen a few times. V and J are TRBV6-2 or TRBV6-3 and TRBJ2-1; 15 bases align to TRBD2. The CDR3 runs 14 residues. The germline V gene has CDR1 MNHEY and CDR2 SVGEGT. V was pared by 5 bases and J by 14 bases, with 7 bases of the junction left unmatched. The CDR3 DNA reads TGTGCCAGCAGTCTGGGACTAGCGGGGGGCATCGAGTTCTTC. Its translation is CASSLGLAGGIEFF.

This sequence joins TRBV30 and TRBJ2-3, with 7 bases that match TRBD2. The CDR3 has 13 residues. From germline, CDR1 is GTSNPN and CDR2 SVGIG (reference sequence). The junction had 2 bases not matched to a gene; V was cut back by 4 bases and J by 1 base. The CDR3 is CAWKRGRTDTQYF. The CDR3 coding sequence is TGTGCCTGGAAGCGGGGACGCACAGATACGCAGTATTTT.

The table lists this clonotype with a few counts. The chain combines TRBV27 with TRBJ2-1; 7 bases line up with TRBD1. Looked up from germline, CDR1 is MNHEY and CDR2 is SMNVEV (reference sequence). The junction had 13 bases not matched to a gene; V was cut back by 7 bases and J by 10 bases. CDR3 length: 14 residues. The CDR3 nucleotides read TGTGCCAGCACCAAGACAGGGATCGCACAAGAGCAGTTCTTC. It translates to CASTKTGIAQEQFF.

CDR3 region: CAISEIPGGLGNIQYF. The CDR3 DNA sequence: TGTGCCATCAGTGAGATTCCGGGGGGCCTTGGGAACATTCAGTACTTC. The chain has TRBV10-3 and TRBJ2-4; weak D call: TRBD2 (7 bases). This CDR3 has 16 residues. CDR1 and CDR2 (germline): ENHRY, SYGVKD. V was cut by 2 bases and J by 7 bases, with 18 bases left in between.

This chain joins TRBV11-1 and TRBJ2-2; D is possibly TRBD1 (6 bases). This CDR3 is built from 16 residues. Germline CDR1 SGHAT, CDR2 FQDESV (reference sequence). V lost 2 bases to trimming and J lost 1 base, with 11 bases between them. DNA for the CDR3: TGTGCCAGCAGCTTACGCGACAGGAGGAACACCGGGGAGCTGTTTTTT. Amino acid sequence: CASSLRDRRNTGELFF. The full variable domain, its missing parts supplied by reference TRBV11-1 and TRBJ2-2, is EAEVAQSPRYKITEKSQAVAFWCDPISGHATLYWYRQILGQGPELLVQFQDESVVDDSQLPKDRFSAERLKGVDSTLKIQPAELGDSAMYLCASSLRDRRNTGELFFGEGSRLTVL.

This clonotype turned up a few times. This chain connects TRBV20-1 to TRBJ2-1, with D perhaps TRBD2 (5 bases). The CDR3 consists of 13 residues. V lost 6 bases, J lost 4 bases, and 13 bases lay in between. Germline loops: CDR1 DFQATT, CDR2 SNEGSKA (reference sequence). CDR3: CSAKHGVYNEQFF. CDR3 sequence (DNA): TGCAGTGCGAAACACGGGGTGTACAATGAGCAGTTCTTC.

This clonotype was counted once. This CDR3 is CATSDWDSVNNEQYF. CDR3 nucleotide sequence: TGTGCCACCAGTGATTGGGATAGCGTGAACAATGAGCAGTACTTC. The rearrangement links TRBV24-1 to TRBJ2-7, with D tentatively TRBD2 (5 bases). Per the germline V gene, CDR1 is KGHDR and CDR2 is SFDVKD. With 2 bases removed from V and 7 bases from J, the gap between germline ends came to 17 bases. The CDR3 length is 15 residues.

This clonotype was seen only a few times. The chain couples TRBV12-3 or TRBV12-4 to TRBJ2-1; 8 bases align to TRBD2. The CDR3 has 16 residues. The V segment lost 3 bases and the J segment 0 bases; nucleotides outside the gene matches: 4. In DNA, the CDR3 is TGTGCCAGCAGTTTGATCGCGGGGGGCTCCTACAATGAGCAGTTCTTC. Protein sequence: CASSLIAGGSYNEQFF.

The V call is TRBV21-1, the J call TRBJ1-1; the D segment call TRBD1 is taken from the table without a DNA check. TRBV21-1 is listed as a pseudogene. The CDR3 contains 16 residues. Here the CDR3 reads CASRRDRRGSNAEAFF. CDR3 DNA: TGTGCCAGCAGGAGAGACAGAAGGGGGTCGAACGCTGAAGCTTTCTTT.

The V call is TRBV6-2 or TRBV6-3, the J call TRBJ2-5; D not resolved. The J call may be in error: the DNA end matches TRBJ2-7 better. CDR1 and CDR2 (germline): MNHEY, SVGEGT. The CDR3 sequence is 10 residues long. CDR3 loop: CASRIHEQYF. The CDR3 DNA is TGTGCCAGCAGAATCCACGAGCAGTACTTC.

In this sample, this clonotype turned up many times. This chain connects TRBV6-5 to TRBJ1-1, with D possibly being TRBD1 (6 bases). The CDR3 sequence is 13 residues long. The germline V gene encodes CDR1 MNHEY and CDR2 SVGAGI. Trimming removed 4 bases at V and 4 bases at J, with 10 bases between. The DNA for the CDR3 is TGTGCCAGCAGTTCCCAGGGGACCACTGAAGCTTTCTTT. Amino acid sequence: CASSSQGTTEAFF.